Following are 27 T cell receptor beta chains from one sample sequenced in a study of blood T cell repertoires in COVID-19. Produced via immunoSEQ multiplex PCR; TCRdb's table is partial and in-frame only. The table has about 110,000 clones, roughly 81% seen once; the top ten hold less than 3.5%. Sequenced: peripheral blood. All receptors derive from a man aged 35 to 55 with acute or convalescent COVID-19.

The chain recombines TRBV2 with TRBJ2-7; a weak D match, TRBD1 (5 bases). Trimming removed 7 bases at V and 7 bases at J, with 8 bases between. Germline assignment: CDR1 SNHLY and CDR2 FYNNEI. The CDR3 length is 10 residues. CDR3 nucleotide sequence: TGTGCCAGCATTCAGGGAGAGCAGTACTTC. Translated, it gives CASIQGEQYF. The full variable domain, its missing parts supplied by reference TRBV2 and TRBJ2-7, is EPEVTQTPSHQVTQMGQEVILRCVPISNHLYFYWYRQILGQKVEFLVSFYNNEISEKSEIFDDQFSVERPDGSNFTLKIRSTKLEDSAMYFCASIQGEQYFGPGTRLTVT.

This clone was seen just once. For the CDR3, the DNA is TGTGCCAGTAGTAAGCTGACAGGGTTGGGGATAGCCAAAAACATTCAGTACTTC. This translates into CASSKLTGLGIAKNIQYF. V and J are TRBV19 and TRBJ2-4; 7 bases line up with TRBD1. CDR3 length: 18 residues. The ends lost 4 bases at V and 0 bases at J; junction bases unmatched: 12. Germline V CDR1 and CDR2: LNHDA, SQIVND (reference sequence).

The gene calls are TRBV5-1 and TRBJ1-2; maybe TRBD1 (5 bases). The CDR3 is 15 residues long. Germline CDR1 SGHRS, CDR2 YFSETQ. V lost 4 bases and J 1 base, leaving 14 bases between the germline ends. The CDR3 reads CASSAGTGINYGYTF. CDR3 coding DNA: TGCGCCAGCAGCGCCGGGACTGGGATTAACTATGGCTACACCTTC.

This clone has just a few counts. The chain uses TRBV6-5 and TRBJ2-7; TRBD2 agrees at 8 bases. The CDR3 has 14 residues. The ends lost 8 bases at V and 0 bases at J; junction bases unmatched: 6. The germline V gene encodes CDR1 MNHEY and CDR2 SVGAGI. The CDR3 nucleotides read TGTGCCAGCCAGACGGGGGGGAACTCCTACGAGCAGTACTTC. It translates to CASQTGGNSYEQYF.

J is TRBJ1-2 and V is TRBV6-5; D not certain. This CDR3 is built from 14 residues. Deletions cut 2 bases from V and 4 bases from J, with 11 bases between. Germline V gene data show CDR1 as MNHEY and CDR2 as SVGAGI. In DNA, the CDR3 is TGTGCCAGCAGTTACGGAGGTTACCCCTATGGCTACACCTTC. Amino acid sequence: CASSYGGYPYGYTF.

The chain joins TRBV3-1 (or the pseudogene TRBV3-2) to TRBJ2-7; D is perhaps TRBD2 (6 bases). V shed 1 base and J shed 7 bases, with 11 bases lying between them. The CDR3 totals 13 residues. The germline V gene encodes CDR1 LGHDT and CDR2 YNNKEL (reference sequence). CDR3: CASSQVGGNEQYF. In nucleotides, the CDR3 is TGTGCCAGCAGCCAAGTCGGAGGGAATGAGCAGTACTTC.

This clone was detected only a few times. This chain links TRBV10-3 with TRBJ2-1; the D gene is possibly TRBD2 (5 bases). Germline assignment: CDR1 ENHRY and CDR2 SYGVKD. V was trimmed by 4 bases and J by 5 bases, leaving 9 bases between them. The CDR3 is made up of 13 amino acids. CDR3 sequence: CAISGAGDNEQFF. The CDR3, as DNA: TGTGCCATCAGTGGGGCCGGGGACAATGAGCAGTTCTTC.

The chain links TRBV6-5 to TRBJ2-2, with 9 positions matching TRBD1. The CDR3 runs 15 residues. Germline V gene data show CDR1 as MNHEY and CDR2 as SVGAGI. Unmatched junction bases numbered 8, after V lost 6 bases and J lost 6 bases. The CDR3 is CASRFRDRVPGELFF. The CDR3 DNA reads TGTGCCAGCAGGTTTCGGGACAGGGTCCCCGGGGAGCTGTTTTTT.

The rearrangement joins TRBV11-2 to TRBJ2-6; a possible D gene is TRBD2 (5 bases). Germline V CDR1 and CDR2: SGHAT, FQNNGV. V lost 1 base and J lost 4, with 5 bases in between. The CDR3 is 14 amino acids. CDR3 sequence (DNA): TGTGCCAGCAGCTTAGCGGGAGGGGCCAACGTCCTGACTTTC. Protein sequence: CASSLAGGANVLTF.

CDR3: CASSELGVSQPQHF. CDR3 coding DNA: TGTGCCAGCAGTGAATTAGGGGTTTCTCAGCCCCAGCATTTT. The J gene is TRBJ1-5, the V gene TRBV6-1, with a possible D match to TRBD1 (5 bases). Germline V gene lookup returns CDR1 MNHNS and CDR2 SASEGT. This CDR3 spans 14 amino acids. Trimming removed 2 bases from V and 6 bases from J, with 11 bases in between.

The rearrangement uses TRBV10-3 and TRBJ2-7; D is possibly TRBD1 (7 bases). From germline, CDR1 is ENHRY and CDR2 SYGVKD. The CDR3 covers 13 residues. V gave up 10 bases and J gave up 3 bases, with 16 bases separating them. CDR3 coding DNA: TGTGCCACCGGGGGAGACAGGGTCTACGAGCAGTACTTC. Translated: CATGGDRVYEQYF.

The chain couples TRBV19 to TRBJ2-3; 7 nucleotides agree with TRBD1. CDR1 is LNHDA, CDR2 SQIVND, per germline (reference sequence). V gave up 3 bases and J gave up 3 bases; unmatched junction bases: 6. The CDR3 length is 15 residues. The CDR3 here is CASSIATGKTDTQYF. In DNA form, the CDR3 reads TGTGCCAGTAGTATCGCGACAGGGAAGACAGATACGCAGTATTTT.

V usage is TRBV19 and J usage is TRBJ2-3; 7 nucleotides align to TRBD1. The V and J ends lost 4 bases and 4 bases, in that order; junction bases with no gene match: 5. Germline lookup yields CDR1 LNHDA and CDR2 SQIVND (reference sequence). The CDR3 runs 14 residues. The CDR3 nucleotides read TGTGCCAGTAGTAGAGGGGGCAAGGCAGATACGCAGTATTTT. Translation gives CASSRGGKADTQYF. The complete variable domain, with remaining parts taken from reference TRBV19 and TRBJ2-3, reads DGGITQSPKYLFRKEGQNVTLSCEQNLNHDAMYWYRQDPGQGLRLIYYSQIVNDFQKGDIAEGYSVSREKKESFPLTVTSAQKNPTAFYLCASSRGGKADTQYFGPGTRLTVL.

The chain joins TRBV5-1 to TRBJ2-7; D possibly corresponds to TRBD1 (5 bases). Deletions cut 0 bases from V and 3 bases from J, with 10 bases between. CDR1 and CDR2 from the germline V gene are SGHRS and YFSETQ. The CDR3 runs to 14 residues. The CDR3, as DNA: TGCGCCAGCAGCTTGGCTCAGGGCGGCTACGAGCAGTACTTC. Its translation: CASSLAQGGYEQYF.

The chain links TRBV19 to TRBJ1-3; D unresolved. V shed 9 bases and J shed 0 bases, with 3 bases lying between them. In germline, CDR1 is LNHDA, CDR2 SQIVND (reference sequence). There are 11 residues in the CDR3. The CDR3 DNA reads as TGTGCCAGCCACTCTGGAAACACCATATATTTT. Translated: CASHSGNTIYF.

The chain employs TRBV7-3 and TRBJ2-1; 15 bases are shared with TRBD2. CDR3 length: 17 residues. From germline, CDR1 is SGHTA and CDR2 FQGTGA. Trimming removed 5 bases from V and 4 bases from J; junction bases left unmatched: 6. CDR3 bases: TGTGCCAGCAGCCCTGGACTAGCGGGGGGGCCGTACAATGAGCAGTTCTTC. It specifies CASSPGLAGGPYNEQFF. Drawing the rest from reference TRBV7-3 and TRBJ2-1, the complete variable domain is GAGVSQTPSNKVTEKGKYVELRCDPISGHTALYWYRQSLGQGPEFLIYFQGTGAADDSGLPNDRFFAVRPEGSVSTLKIQRTERGDSAVYLCASSPGLAGGPYNEQFFGPGTRLTVL.

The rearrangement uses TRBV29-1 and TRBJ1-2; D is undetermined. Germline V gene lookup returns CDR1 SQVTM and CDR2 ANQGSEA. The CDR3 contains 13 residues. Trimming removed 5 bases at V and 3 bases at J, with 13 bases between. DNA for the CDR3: TGCAGCGTTTCGGCAGCCGGAGACTATGGCTACACCTTC. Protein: CSVSAAGDYGYTF. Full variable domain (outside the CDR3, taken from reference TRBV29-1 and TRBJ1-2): SAVISQKPSRDICQRGTSLTIQCQVDSQVTMMFWYRQQPGQSLTLIATANQGSEATYESGFVIDKFPISRPNLTFSTLTVSNMSPEDSSIYLCSVSAAGDYGYTFGSGTRLTVV.

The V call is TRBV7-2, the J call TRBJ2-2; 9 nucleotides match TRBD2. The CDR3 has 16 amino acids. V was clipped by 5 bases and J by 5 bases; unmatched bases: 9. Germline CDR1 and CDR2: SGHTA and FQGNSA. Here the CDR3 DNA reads TGTGCCAGCAGCCTCCAGGGAAGCGGGGGGACCGGGGAGCTGTTTTTT. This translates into CASSLQGSGGTGELFF.

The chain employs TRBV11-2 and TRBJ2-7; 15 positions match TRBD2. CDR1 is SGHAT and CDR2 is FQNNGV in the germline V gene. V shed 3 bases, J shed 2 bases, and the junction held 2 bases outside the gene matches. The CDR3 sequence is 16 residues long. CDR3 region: CASSFGTSGGTYEQYF. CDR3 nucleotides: TGTGCCAGCAGCTTCGGGACTAGCGGGGGGACCTACGAGCAGTACTTC.

The CDR3 coding sequence is TGTGCCAGTTCAACCAGGCGGAACACCGGGGAGCTGTTTTTT. Protein: CASSTRRNTGELFF. The chain has TRBV6-6 and TRBJ2-2; D is ambiguous. Germline V gene sequence: CDR1 MNHNY, CDR2 SVGAGI (reference sequence). The CDR3 runs to 14 residues. V dropped 9 bases and J dropped 1 base, with 12 bases sitting between them.

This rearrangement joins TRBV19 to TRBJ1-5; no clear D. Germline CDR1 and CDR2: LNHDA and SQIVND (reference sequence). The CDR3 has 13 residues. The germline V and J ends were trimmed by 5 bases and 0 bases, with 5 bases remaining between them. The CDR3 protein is CASSADSNQPQHF. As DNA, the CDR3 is TGTGCCAGTAGTGCAGATAGCAATCAGCCCCAGCATTTT.

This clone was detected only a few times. CDR3 in amino acids: CATSDPPGTSGAPRGRSDTQYF. The DNA of the CDR3 is TGTGCCACCAGTGATCCGCCCGGGACTAGCGGGGCCCCCAGGGGTCGTTCCGATACGCAGTATTTT. This sequence joins TRBV24-1 and TRBJ2-3, with TRBD2 identical over 13 bases. The CDR3 length is 22 residues. CDR1 is KGHDR and CDR2 is SFDVKD in the germline V gene. J was trimmed by 6 bases and V by 3 bases; bases with no gene match: 23.

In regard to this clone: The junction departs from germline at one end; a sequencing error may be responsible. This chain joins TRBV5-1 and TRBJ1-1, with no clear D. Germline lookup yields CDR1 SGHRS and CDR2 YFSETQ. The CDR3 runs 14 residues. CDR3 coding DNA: TGCGCCAGCAACTTGATCGGAGGTGGAACTGAAGCTTTCTTT. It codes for CASNLIGGGTEAFF.

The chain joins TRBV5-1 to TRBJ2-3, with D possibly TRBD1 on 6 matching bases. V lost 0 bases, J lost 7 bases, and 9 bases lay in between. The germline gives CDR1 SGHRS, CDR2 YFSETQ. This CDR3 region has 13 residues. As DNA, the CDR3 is TGCGCCAGCAGCTTGGCCCAGGGGAATACGCAGTATTTT. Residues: CASSLAQGNTQYF.

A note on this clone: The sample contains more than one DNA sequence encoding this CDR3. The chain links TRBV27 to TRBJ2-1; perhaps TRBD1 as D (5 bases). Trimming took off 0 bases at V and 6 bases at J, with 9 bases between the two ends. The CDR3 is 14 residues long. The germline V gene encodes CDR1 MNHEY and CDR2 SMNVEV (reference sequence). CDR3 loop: CASSLSSRGNEQFF. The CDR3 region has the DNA TGTGCCAGCAGTTTATCGTCTAGGGGCAATGAGCAGTTCTTC.

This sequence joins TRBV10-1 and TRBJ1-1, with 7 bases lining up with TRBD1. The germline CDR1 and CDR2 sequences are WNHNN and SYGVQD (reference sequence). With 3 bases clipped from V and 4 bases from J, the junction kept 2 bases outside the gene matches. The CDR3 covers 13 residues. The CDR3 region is CASSDQGVTEAFF. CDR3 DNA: TGCGCCAGCAGTGACCAGGGGGTCACTGAAGCTTTCTTT.

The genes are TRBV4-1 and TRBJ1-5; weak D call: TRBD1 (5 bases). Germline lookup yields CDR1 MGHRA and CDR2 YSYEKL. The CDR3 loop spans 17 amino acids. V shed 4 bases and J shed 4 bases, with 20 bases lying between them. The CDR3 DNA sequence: TGCGCCAGCAGCCGCACGACGGGGGTAGTCGTTAATCAGCCCCAGCATTTT. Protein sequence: CASSRTTGVVVNQPQHF.